In this sample, the clone carrying this T cell receptor beta chain turned up many times. Antigen: not known. The data belong to a study of T cells in Graves' hyperthyroidism and ophthalmopathy. Uncontrolled infections, other autoimmune diseases, pregnancy or lactation led to exclusion of patients. Whole-study results and caveats: Using 13 V-J features, a model discriminated ophthalmopathy from stable hyperthyroidism. Most expanded thyroid clonotypes above 0.001 recurred in blood. Onset of ophthalmopathy came a median 6.5 months after the model predicted it.

TCR beta CDR3 regions were amplified from RNA. The TCR CDR3 was amplified in a first-round RT-PCR using the HTBI primer set. Each CDR3 protein is one row after TCRdb ran MiXCR on the multiplex PCR reads. This sample has 690,000 or so distinct CDR3 sequences, with roughly a sixth found just once. V shed 3 bases and J 1 base; nucleotides not matched to a gene: 5. Germline-derived CDR1 and CDR2 are MNHEY and SVGAGI. The CDR3 runs 15 residues. The gene calls are TRBV6-5 and TRBJ1-1, with 7 nucleotides matching TRBD1. What was sequenced was blood. This receptor was obtained from a woman aged 45-65 years with Graves' hyperthyroidism that later progressed to Graves' ophthalmopathy. The CDR3 is CASSYGTGENTEAFF. CDR3 nucleotides: TGTGCCAGCAGTTATGGAACAGGGGAGAACACTGAAGCTTTCTTT.